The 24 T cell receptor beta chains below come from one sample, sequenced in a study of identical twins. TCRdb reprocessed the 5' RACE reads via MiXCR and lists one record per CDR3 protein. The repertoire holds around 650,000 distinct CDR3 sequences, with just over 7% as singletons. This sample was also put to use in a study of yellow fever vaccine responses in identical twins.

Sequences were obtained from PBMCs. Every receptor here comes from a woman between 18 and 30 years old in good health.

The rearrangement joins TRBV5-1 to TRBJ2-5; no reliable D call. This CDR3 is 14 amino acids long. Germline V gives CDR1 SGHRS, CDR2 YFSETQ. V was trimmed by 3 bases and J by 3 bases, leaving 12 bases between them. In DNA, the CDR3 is TGCGCCAGCAGCTCAGGTCGCGGAAAAGAGACCCAGTACTTC. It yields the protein CASSSGRGKETQYF.

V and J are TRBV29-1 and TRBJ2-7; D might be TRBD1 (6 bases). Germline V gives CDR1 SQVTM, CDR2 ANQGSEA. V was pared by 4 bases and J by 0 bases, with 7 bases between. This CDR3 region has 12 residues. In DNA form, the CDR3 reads TGCAGCGTTGGAGGGGGCTCCTACGAGCAGTACTTC. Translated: CSVGGGSYEQYF.

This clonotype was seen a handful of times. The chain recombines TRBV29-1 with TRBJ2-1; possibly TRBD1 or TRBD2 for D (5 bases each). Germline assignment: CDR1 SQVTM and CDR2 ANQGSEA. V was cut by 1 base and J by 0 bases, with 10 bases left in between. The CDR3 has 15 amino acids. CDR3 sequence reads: CSVEGQRGSYNEQFF. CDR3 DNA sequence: TGCAGCGTTGAAGGTCAGAGGGGCTCCTACAATGAGCAGTTCTTC.

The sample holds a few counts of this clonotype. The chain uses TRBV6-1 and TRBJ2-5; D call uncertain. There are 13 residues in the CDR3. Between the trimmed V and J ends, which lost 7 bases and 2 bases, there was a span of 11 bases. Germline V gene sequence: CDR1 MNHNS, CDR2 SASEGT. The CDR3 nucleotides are TGTGCCAGCACCCCCCGTCATCAAGAGACCCAGTACTTC. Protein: CASTPRHQETQYF.

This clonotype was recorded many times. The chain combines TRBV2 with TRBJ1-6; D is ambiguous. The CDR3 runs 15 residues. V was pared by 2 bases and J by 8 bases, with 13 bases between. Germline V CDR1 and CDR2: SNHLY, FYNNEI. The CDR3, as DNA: TGTGCCAGCAGTGAAAGAACGGGTGTCGATTCACCCCTCCACTTT. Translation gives CASSERTGVDSPLHF.

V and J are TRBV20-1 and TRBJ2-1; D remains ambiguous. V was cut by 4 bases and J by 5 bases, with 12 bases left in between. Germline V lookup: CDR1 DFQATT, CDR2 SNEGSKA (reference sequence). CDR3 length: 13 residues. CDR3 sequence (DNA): TGCAGTGCTATTTGGACCATAAACAATGAGCAGTTCTTC. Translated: CSAIWTINNEQFF.

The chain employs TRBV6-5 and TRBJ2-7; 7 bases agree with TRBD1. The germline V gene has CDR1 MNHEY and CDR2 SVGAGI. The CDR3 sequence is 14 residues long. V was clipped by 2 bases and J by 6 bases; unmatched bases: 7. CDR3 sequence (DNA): TGTGCCAGCAGTTACGACCAGGGGGTTGGCGAGCAGTACTTC. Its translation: CASSYDQGVGEQYF.

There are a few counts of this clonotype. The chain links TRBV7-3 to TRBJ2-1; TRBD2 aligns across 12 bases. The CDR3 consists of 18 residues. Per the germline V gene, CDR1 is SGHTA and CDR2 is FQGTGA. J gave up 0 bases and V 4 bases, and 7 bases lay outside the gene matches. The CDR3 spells CASSSIGLAGSSYNEQFF. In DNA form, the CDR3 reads TGTGCCAGCAGCTCGATTGGACTAGCGGGGAGCTCCTACAATGAGCAGTTCTTC.

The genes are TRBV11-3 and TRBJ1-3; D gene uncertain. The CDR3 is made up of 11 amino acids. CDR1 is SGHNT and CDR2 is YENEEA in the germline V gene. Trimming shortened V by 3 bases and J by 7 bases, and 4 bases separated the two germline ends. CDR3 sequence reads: CASSFRNTIYF. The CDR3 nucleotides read TGTGCCAGCAGCTTTCGGAACACCATATATTTT.

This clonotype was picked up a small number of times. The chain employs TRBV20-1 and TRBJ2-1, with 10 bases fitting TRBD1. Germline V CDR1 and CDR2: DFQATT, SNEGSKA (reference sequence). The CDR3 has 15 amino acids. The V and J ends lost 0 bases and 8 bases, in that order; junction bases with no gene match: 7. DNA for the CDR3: TGCAGTGCTAGAGATATAGGACAGGGGGTCGATGAGCAGTTCTTC. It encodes CSARDIGQGVDEQFF.

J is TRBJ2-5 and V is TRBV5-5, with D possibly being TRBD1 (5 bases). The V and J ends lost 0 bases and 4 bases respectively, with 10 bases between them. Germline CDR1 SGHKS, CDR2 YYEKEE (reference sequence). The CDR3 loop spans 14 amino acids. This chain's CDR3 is CASSLDPGPETQYF. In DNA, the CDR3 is TGTGCCAGCAGCTTGGATCCAGGGCCAGAGACCCAGTACTTC.

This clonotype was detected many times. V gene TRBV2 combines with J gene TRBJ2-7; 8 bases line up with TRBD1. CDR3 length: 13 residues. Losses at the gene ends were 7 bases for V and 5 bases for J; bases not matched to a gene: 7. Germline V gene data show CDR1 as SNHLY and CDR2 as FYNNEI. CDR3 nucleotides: TGTGCCAGCACCCAACCGGACAGGGACGAGCAGTACGTC. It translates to CASTQPDRDEQYV.

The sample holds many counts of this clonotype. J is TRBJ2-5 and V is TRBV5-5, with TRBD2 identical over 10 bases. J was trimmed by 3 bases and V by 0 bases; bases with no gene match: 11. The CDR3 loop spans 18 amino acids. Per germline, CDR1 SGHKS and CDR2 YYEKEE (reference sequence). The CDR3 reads CASSLDVAGGRVEETQYF. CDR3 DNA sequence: TGTGCCAGCAGCTTGGACGTAGCGGGGGGCCGGGTAGAAGAGACCCAGTACTTC.

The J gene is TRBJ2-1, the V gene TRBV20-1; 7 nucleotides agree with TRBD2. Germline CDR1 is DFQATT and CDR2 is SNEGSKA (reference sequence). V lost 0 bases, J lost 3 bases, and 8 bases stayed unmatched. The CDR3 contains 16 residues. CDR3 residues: CSARDLGGGVYNEQFF. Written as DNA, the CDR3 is TGCAGTGCTAGAGATCTGGGGGGGGGAGTCTACAATGAGCAGTTCTTC.

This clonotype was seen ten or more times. The chain's CDR3 is CASSLSTNYGYTF. Here the CDR3 DNA reads TGCGCCAGCAGCTTGTCCACGAACTATGGCTACACCTTC. This chain connects TRBV5-1 to TRBJ1-2; D not resolved. Germline V lookup: CDR1 SGHRS, CDR2 YFSETQ. The V gene lost 1 base and the J gene lost 2 bases, with 6 bases spanning the gap. The CDR3 consists of 13 residues. Filled out from reference TRBV5-1 and TRBJ1-2, the complete variable domain reads KAGVTQTPRYLIKTRGQQVTLSCSPISGHRSVSWYQQTPGQGLQFLFEYFSETQRNKGNFPGRFSGRQFSNSRSEMNVSTLELGDSALYLCASSLSTNYGYTFGSGTRLTVV.

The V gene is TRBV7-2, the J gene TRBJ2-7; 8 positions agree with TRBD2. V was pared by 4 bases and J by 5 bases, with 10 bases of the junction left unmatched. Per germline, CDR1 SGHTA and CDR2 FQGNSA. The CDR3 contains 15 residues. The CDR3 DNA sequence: TGTGCCAGCAGCTCCTTTCTAGCGGGTGAGGACGAGCAGTACTTC. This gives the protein CASSSFLAGEDEQYF. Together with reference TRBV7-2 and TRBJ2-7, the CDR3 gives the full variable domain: GAGVSQSPSNKVTEKGKDVELRCDPISGHTALYWYRQSLGQGLEFLIYFQGNSAPDKSGLPSDRFSAERTGGSVSTLTIQRTQQEDSAVYLCASSSFLAGEDEQYFGPGTRLTVT.

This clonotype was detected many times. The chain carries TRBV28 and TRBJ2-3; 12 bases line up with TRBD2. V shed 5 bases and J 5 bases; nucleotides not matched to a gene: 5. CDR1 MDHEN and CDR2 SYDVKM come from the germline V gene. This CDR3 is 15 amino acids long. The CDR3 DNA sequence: TGTGCCAGCAGTGGGGGACTAGCGGGCGTAGATACGCAGTATTTT. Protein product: CASSGGLAGVDTQYF.

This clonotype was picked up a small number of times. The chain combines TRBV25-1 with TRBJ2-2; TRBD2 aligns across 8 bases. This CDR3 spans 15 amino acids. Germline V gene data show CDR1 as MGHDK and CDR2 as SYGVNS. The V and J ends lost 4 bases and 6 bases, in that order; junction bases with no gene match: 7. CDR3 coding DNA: TGTGCCAGCAGTGTCTCCGGGGGGGCCCCCGGGGAGCTGTTTTTT. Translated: CASSVSGGAPGELFF.

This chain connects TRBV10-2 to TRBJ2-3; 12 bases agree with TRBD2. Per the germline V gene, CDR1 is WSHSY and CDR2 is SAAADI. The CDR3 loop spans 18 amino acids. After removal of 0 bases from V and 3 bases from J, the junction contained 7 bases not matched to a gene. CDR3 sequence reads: CASSESGTSGGLTDTQYF. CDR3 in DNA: TGCGCCAGCAGTGAGTCGGGTACTAGCGGGGGGTTAACAGATACGCAGTATTTT.

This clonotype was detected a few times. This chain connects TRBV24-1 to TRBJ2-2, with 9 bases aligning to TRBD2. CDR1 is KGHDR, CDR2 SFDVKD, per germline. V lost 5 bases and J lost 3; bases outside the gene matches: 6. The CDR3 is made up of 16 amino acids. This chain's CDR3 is CATSGRASGDTGELFF. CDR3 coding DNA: TGTGCCACCAGTGGACGGGCTAGCGGGGACACCGGGGAGCTGTTTTTT.

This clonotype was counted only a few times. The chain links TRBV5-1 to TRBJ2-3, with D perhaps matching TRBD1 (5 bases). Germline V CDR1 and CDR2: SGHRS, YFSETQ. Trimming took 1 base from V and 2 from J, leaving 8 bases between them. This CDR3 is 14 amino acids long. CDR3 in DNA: TGCGCCAGCAGCTTGCAGGACAACACAGATACGCAGTATTTT. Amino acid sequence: CASSLQDNTDTQYF.

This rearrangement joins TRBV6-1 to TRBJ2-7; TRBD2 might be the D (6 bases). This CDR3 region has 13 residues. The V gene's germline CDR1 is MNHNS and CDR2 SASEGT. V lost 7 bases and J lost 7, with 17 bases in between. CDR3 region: CASISGSHREQYF. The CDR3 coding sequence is TGTGCCAGCATCTCCGGGAGTCACAGGGAGCAGTACTTC.

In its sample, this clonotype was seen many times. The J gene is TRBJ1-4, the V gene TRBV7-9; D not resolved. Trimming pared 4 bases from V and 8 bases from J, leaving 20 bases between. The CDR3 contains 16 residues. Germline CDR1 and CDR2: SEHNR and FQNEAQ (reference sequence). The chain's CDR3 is CASSSYLLGGDEKLFF. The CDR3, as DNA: TGTGCCAGCAGCTCCTATCTCTTGGGAGGTGACGAAAAACTGTTTTTT.

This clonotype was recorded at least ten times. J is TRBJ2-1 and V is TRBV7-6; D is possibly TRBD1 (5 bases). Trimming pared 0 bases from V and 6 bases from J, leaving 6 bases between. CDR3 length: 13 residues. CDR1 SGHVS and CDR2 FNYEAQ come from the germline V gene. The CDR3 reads CASSLARGNEQFF. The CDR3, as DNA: TGTGCCAGCAGCTTAGCAAGGGGCAATGAGCAGTTCTTC. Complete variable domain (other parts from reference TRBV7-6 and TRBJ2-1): GAGVSQSPRYKVTKRGQDVALRCDPISGHVSLYWYRQALGQGPEFLTYFNYEAQQDKSGLPNDRFSAERPEGSISTLTIQRTEQRDSAMYRCASSLARGNEQFFGPGTRLTVL.